A single sample is the source of the 27 T cell receptor beta chains below, sequenced in a study of T cells in Graves' hyperthyroidism and ophthalmopathy. RNA transcripts served as the template for amplifying TCR beta CDR3 regions. The HTBI primer set drove a first-round RT-PCR of the TCR CDR3. MiXCR was run by TCRdb on the multiplex PCR reads, yielding one entry per CDR3 protein. Of around 340,000 distinct CDR3 sequences in the sample, around 20% were seen once. The sample was blood. Receptor source: a woman aged 45-65 years with Graves' hyperthyroidism.

This clonotype was observed a handful of times. The genes are TRBV20-1 and TRBJ1-6; TRBD1 matches at 10 bases. Germline V CDR1 and CDR2: DFQATT, SNEGSKA (reference sequence). The CDR3 totals 16 residues. Trimming took 1 base from V and 6 from J; bases not matched to a gene: 6. The CDR3 bases are TGCAGTGCTAGAGGGGACAGGGGAGGCTGTAATTCACCCCTCCACTTT. Translating gives CSARGDRGGCNSPLHF.

The rearrangement joins TRBV28 to TRBJ1-1, with no clear D. The CDR3 extends over 12 amino acids. The V gene's germline CDR1 is MDHEN and CDR2 SYDVKM. V was clipped by 11 bases and J by 0 bases, with 10 bases between them. The CDR3 loop reads CAAVSMNTEAFF. The CDR3 nucleotides read TGTGCCGCGGTTTCAATGAACACTGAAGCTTTCTTT.

This clonotype showed up just a few times. The V and J genes are TRBV4-1 and TRBJ1-2, with TRBD1 matching 8 bases. The CDR3 extends over 14 amino acids. Germline V lookup: CDR1 MGHRA, CDR2 YSYEKL. J was trimmed by 7 bases and V by 0 bases; bases with no gene match: 4. The chain's CDR3 is CASSQDGQGGGYTF. DNA of the CDR3: TGCGCCAGCAGCCAAGATGGACAGGGTGGTGGCTACACCTTC.

The V and J genes are TRBV10-1 and TRBJ2-2; 8 bases map to TRBD2. Germline-derived CDR1 and CDR2 are WNHNN and SYGVQD (reference sequence). V lost 4 bases, J lost 4 bases, and 11 bases stayed unmatched. The CDR3 is 17 amino acids. The CDR3 DNA is TGCGCCAGCAGTGGAGTAACAGGGACTAGGATCACCGGGGAGCTGTTTTTT. Its translation is CASSGVTGTRITGELFF.

The chain links TRBV7-2 to TRBJ2-3; 13 bases fit TRBD2. Germline assignment: CDR1 SGHTA and CDR2 FQGNSA. V lost 6 bases and J lost 3; bases outside the gene matches: 6. This CDR3 contains 16 residues. Written as DNA, the CDR3 is TGTGCCAGCAGACGGACTAGCGGGAGTGGGACAGATACGCAGTATTTT. Its translation is CASRRTSGSGTDTQYF.

This clonotype has a count of ten or more. The CDR3 loop reads CASSDSGAGYGYTF. The CDR3 coding sequence is TGTGCCAGCAGTGACTCGGGGGCTGGCTATGGCTACACCTTC. The V gene is TRBV2, the J gene TRBJ1-2; TRBD1 is a possible D gene (6 bases). From germline, CDR1 is SNHLY and CDR2 FYNNEI. Between the trimmed V and J ends, which lost 3 bases and 4 bases, there was a span of 12 bases. The CDR3 covers 14 residues.

As to this clonotype: At one end, the junction sequence differs from germline, possibly due to a read error. The chain carries TRBV3-1 and TRBJ2-4; the D is unclear. The V gene's germline CDR1 is LGHDT and CDR2 YNNKEL (reference sequence). This CDR3 comprises 16 residues. The CDR3 DNA reads TGTGCCAGCAGACAAGAACAGTTACTAGCCAAAAACATTCAGTACTTC. As protein: CASRQEQLLAKNIQYF.

This clonotype was observed a few times. The V call is TRBV6-1, the J call TRBJ2-3; D gene uncertain. This CDR3 has 14 residues. The V gene lost 6 bases and the J gene lost 1 base, with 11 bases spanning the gap. The germline CDR1 and CDR2 sequences are MNHNS and SASEGT. The DNA of the CDR3 is TGTGCCAGCAGAGCTCTAGTGGGCACAGATACGCAGTATTTT. It encodes CASRALVGTDTQYF.

This clonotype has a single count. The chain has TRBV5-8 and TRBJ1-6, with D uncertain. V lost 1 base and J 10 bases, leaving 12 bases between the germline ends. CDR3 length: 14 residues. The germline CDR1 and CDR2 sequences are SGHTS and YDEGEE. The CDR3 sequence is CASSLTVSWSPLHF. In nucleotides, the CDR3 is TGTGCCAGCAGCTTGACGGTATCCTGGTCACCCCTCCACTTT.

The chain has TRBV28 and TRBJ2-3, with D perhaps TRBD1 (6 bases). V was trimmed by 3 bases and J by 3 bases, leaving 10 bases between them. Germline CDR1 MDHEN, CDR2 SYDVKM. CDR3 size: 14 residues. CDR3 in DNA: TGTGCCAGCAGTTTCCCCGGACAGACAGATACGCAGTATTTT. This codes for CASSFPGQTDTQYF. Combining the CDR3 with reference TRBV28 and TRBJ2-3 gives the whole variable domain DVKVTQSSRYLVKRTGEKVFLECVQDMDHENMFWYRQDPGLGLRLIYFSYDVKMKEKGDIPEGYSVSREKKERFSLILESASTNQTSMYLCASSFPGQTDTQYFGPGTRLTVL.

This rearrangement joins TRBV7-9 to TRBJ2-7; 8 bases agree with TRBD2. V lost 5 bases and J lost 5; bases outside the gene matches: 8. CDR1 is SEHNR, CDR2 FQNEAQ, per germline (reference sequence). The CDR3 sequence is 14 residues long. CDR3 nucleotides: TGTGCCAGCAGCCCCGGGACTAGAGTTGACGAGCAGTACTTC. Translating gives CASSPGTRVDEQYF.

This clonotype was detected a few times. The chain combines TRBV12-3 or TRBV12-4 with TRBJ2-7, with 9 bases lining up with TRBD1. CDR3 length equals 13 residues. J was trimmed by 8 bases and V by 5 bases; bases with no gene match: 7. CDR3 bases: TGTGCCAGCAGTCTGACAGGGGGACCCAAGCAGTACTTC. Translated: CASSLTGGPKQYF.

Many counts were recorded for this clonotype. The V gene is TRBV18, the J gene TRBJ2-5; 11 bases match TRBD2. In germline, CDR1 is KGHSH, CDR2 LQKENI. The CDR3 spans 13 residues. After removal of 6 bases from V and 4 bases from J, the junction contained 1 base not matched to a gene. The CDR3 reads CASSGTSGETQYF. In DNA form, the CDR3 reads TGTGCCAGCTCCGGGACTAGCGGAGAGACCCAGTACTTC.

The CDR3 loop is CASSSPGGDEQYF. Here the CDR3 DNA reads TGTGCCAGCAGCTCCCCGGGAGGGGACGAGCAGTACTTC. The chain carries TRBV27 and TRBJ2-7, with 8 bases that match TRBD2. CDR1 is MNHEY, CDR2 SMNVEV, per germline (reference sequence). V lost 6 bases to trimming and J lost 5 bases; unmatched junction nucleotides: 6. The CDR3 sequence is 13 residues long.

About this clonotype itself: This clone may be a read error of a much larger clone one base away. The chain joins TRBV20-1 to TRBJ1-6, with TRBD1 matching 7 bases. This CDR3 has 13 amino acids. CDR1 is DFQATT and CDR2 is SNEGSKA in the germline V gene (reference sequence). Unmatched junction bases numbered 6, after V lost 7 bases and J lost 6 bases. The CDR3 nucleotides are TGCAGTGTTGCGGGACAGCCTAATTCACCCCTCCACTTT. Protein: CSVAGQPNSPLHF.

This clonotype was recorded a few times. This chain links TRBV6-1 with TRBJ2-6; tentative D call: TRBD1 (5 bases). The CDR3 length is 15 residues. CDR1 MNHNS and CDR2 SASEGT come from the germline V gene. V gave up 0 bases and J gave up 2 bases, with 5 bases separating them. DNA of the CDR3: TGTGCCAGCAGTGAAGCAGGGGCTGGGGCCAACGTCCTGACTTTC. Its translation: CASSEAGAGANVLTF.

This clonotype was found many times. The J gene is TRBJ2-7, the V gene TRBV7-3; TRBD2 aligns across 11 bases. Germline V lookup: CDR1 SGHTA, CDR2 FQGTGA. CDR3 length: 14 amino acids. J lost 2 bases, V lost 5 bases, and 2 bases had no gene match. CDR3 bases: TGTGCCAGCAGCCCTAGCGGGGGGACCTACGAGCAGTACTTC. It is translated as CASSPSGGTYEQYF.

This clonotype was seen ten or more times. The rearrangement links TRBV6-1 to TRBJ2-3, with TRBD2 identical over 10 bases. Germline CDR1 MNHNS, CDR2 SASEGT. The CDR3 has 16 amino acids. With V trimmed by 3 bases and J by 2 bases, 5 bases remained unmatched. The DNA for the CDR3 is TGTGCCAGCAGTGATGGTAGCGGGGGGTCCACAGATACGCAGTATTTT. Residues: CASSDGSGGSTDTQYF.

This clonotype occurred many times. The chain is built from TRBV28 and TRBJ2-3; 9 bases are a match to TRBD1. Per the germline V gene, CDR1 is MDHEN and CDR2 is SYDVKM. The CDR3 consists of 20 residues. V lost 3 bases to trimming and J lost 4 bases; unmatched junction nucleotides: 20. CDR3 amino acids: CASSFGGLDPGTGSPDTQYF. For the CDR3, the DNA is TGTGCCAGCAGTTTTGGCGGTTTGGACCCAGGGACAGGGAGCCCAGATACGCAGTATTTT.

This clonotype was recorded at least ten times. This CDR3 reads CSASLGGADTQYF. The DNA for the CDR3 is TGCAGTGCTAGCCTCGGAGGGGCAGATACGCAGTATTTT. The genes are TRBV20-1 and TRBJ2-3, with TRBD2 as a possible D gene (6 bases). CDR3 length: 13 residues. Trimming pared 3 bases from V and 4 bases from J, leaving 11 bases between. CDR1 is DFQATT and CDR2 is SNEGSKA in the germline V gene (reference sequence).

This clonotype was seen a handful of times. V is TRBV19 and J is TRBJ2-7, with D perhaps matching TRBD1 or TRBD2 (5 bases each). CDR1 LNHDA and CDR2 SQIVND come from the germline V gene (reference sequence). The germline V and J ends were trimmed by 5 bases and 0 bases, with 14 bases remaining between them. The CDR3 extends over 15 amino acids. This CDR3 reads CASSPRWGTSYEQYF. As DNA, the CDR3 is TGTGCCAGTAGTCCTCGCTGGGGGACCTCCTACGAGCAGTACTTC.

This clonotype was counted between two and nine times. V gene TRBV20-1 combines with J gene TRBJ2-3; D could derive from TRBD1 or TRBD2 (5 bases each). V was cut by 6 bases and J by 2 bases, with 18 bases left in between. CDR1 is DFQATT, CDR2 SNEGSKA, per germline (reference sequence). The CDR3 consists of 15 residues. The CDR3 is CSAPPGLSDTDTQYF. The CDR3 DNA reads as TGCAGTGCCCCTCCGGGGCTATCTGACACAGATACGCAGTATTTT.

This clonotype was recorded many times. The chain employs TRBV28 and TRBJ1-3; tentative D call: TRBD1 (5 bases). V lost 4 bases and J lost 7, with 20 bases in between. There are 16 residues in the CDR3. Germline V gene data show CDR1 as MDHEN and CDR2 as SYDVKM. CDR3 residues: CASSSVAGGGGNTIYF. CDR3 coding DNA: TGTGCCAGCAGTTCGGTGGCCGGCGGGGGTGGGAACACCATATATTTT.

This clonotype turned up a few times. The rearrangement uses TRBV10-3 and TRBJ2-3; D remains ambiguous. Per germline, CDR1 ENHRY and CDR2 SYGVKD. The CDR3 consists of 14 residues. Trimming pared 3 bases from V and 1 base from J, leaving 8 bases between. CDR3 amino acids: CAISDGYGTDTQYF. DNA for the CDR3: TGTGCCATCAGTGATGGGTATGGCACAGATACGCAGTATTTT.

The table lists this clonotype with many counts. V is TRBV20-1 and J is TRBJ2-1, with 14 bases identical to TRBD2. The J segment lost 6 bases and the V segment lost 6 bases, leaving 7 bases of the junction unmatched. Germline V lookup: CDR1 DFQATT, CDR2 SNEGSKA (reference sequence). The CDR3 is 15 residues long. CDR3 residues: CSAGTSGSSGNEQFF. DNA of the CDR3: TGCAGTGCCGGGACTAGCGGGAGTTCAGGCAATGAGCAGTTCTTC.

The V and J genes are TRBV6-2 or TRBV6-3 and TRBJ2-5; D may be TRBD1 or TRBD2 (5 bases each). Germline V CDR1 and CDR2: MNHEY, SVGEGT. Trimming pared 4 bases from V and 5 bases from J, leaving 20 bases between. The CDR3 sequence is 16 residues long. The CDR3 loop is CASSFTSDGAGETQYF. The CDR3 DNA reads TGTGCCAGCAGTTTTACTTCAGACGGGGCGGGTGAGACCCAGTACTTC.

The chain uses TRBV7-9 and TRBJ2-1; the match to TRBD2 covers 8 bases. The CDR3 is 16 residues long. V trimming: 5 bases; J trimming: 5 bases; junction bases outside the gene matches: 11. CDR1 and CDR2 from the germline V gene are SEHNR and FQNEAQ (reference sequence). This CDR3 is CASSRSIAGRNNEQFF. The DNA of the CDR3 is TGTGCCAGCAGCCGAAGCATAGCGGGAAGAAACAATGAGCAGTTCTTC.